The entry below describes one T cell receptor beta chain. Enrollment of patients from Seattle took place during active infection, with longitudinal follow-up. This table comes from immunoSEQ multiplex PCR, and its TCRdb copy is limited to in-frame clones, with some not included. The data show 350,000 to 450,000 clones, 89% seen once. Germline CDR1 is SGHNT and CDR2 is YENEEA. Between the trimmed V and J ends, which lost 3 bases and 0 bases, there was a span of 8 bases. The CDR3 is 14 amino acids. These data are taken from a study of blood T cell repertoires in COVID-19. Study details: Researchers got acute and convalescent COVID-19 samples from the United States, Italy and Spain.

Material: peripheral blood. The origin of this receptor is a woman in her thirties or forties with COVID-19, enrolled during active disease. The gene calls are TRBV11-3 and TRBJ1-1, with D possibly being TRBD1 (6 bases). CDR3 coding DNA: TGTGCCAGCAGCTTCAGGGGCATGAACACTGAAGCTTTCTTT. Its translation: CASSFRGMNTEAFF.